A selection of T cell receptor beta chains follows, all from one sample in a study of T cells in Graves' hyperthyroidism and ophthalmopathy. TCRdb reanalysed the multiplex PCR reads using MiXCR and keeps one entry per CDR3 protein. The sample consists of about 270,000 distinct CDR3 sequences, around 20% of them appearing once. Sequenced sample: blood. All receptors derive from a man in his thirties or forties with Graves' ophthalmopathy. The conserved cysteine and the conserved F or W are not part of the CDR3 here.

>TRBV9
ASSEAVFREQF
>TRBV20-1
SARGGSNTEAF
>TRBV4-1
ASSQLPSGSYNEQF
>TRBV6-1
ASSPDSSLETQY
>TRBV10-1
ASSAGQYYEQY
>TRBV6-1
ASSYGGGLGQPQH
>TRBV11-3
ASSSGQGETQY
>TRBV20-1
SAGRQVDGYT
>TRBV9
ASSVGRGTEAF
>TRBV27
ASTGGLDAEAF
>TRBV5-1
ASSFRDRDFEAF
>TRBV5-1
ASRQTAEAF
>TRBV12-3/TRBV12-4
ASSSISGRTTYEQY
>TRBV20-1
SARPGTANQPQH
>TRBV15
ATGTGDLVNEKLF
>TRBV7-3
ASSLSGTSYNEQF
>TRBV5-1
ASSPRMGNTEAF
>TRBV30
AWSPDIWALT
>TRBV7-9
ASSLASGSFYEQY
>TRBV5-6
ASSLTDGGYT
>TRBV7-9
ASSLDGAEAF
>TRBV5-1
ASSLGGLASYNEQF
>TRBV30
AWRVGYEQY
>TRBV6-1
ASSRTGISYGYT
>TRBV20-1
SASDAVWRYNEQF
>TRBV18
ASSIRTGDRQY
>TRBV5-1
ASGLAKPFWVISYNEQF
>TRBV2
ASSVSETYNEQF
>TRBV7-2
ASSLGPYSYNEQF
>TRBV5-1
ASSYTSGTDEQY
>TRBV6-2/TRBV6-3
ASNTGTGHTDTQY
>TRBV20-1
SAVNWRETEAF
>TRBV5-8
ASSLGPVRETQY
>TRBV10-3
AISGTVSPNSPLH
>TRBV28
ASRKAGGGPGELF
>TRBV7-2
ASSFGTRGEKLF
>TRBV11-2
ASSFLGRETKLF
>TRBV10-3
AISEGLKEVDTQY
>TRBV2
ASRKVAQPQH
>TRBV15
ATSRAPTEVYEQY
>TRBV3-1
ASSQDDRDGNTIY
>TRBV28
ASSSRGAATNEKLF